Listed below are T cell receptor beta chains from one sample, sequenced in a study of blood T cell repertoires in COVID-19. The protocol was immunoSEQ multiplex PCR, while the TCRdb copy is restricted to in-frame clones and leaves out a portion. The table lists 150,000 to 200,000 clones, about 89% of them singletons, with around 8.4% in the top ten. The sequenced material came from PBMCs or T cells enriched from blood (not recorded which). Every receptor here comes from a woman under 30 who had recovered from COVID-19. CDR3s include the opening cysteine and the closing phenylalanine or tryptophan. The D gene is left open where the match is weak. Clone size is given for some rows only: seen once, a few or many times, or a class if the clone is expanded.

NA	NA	TRBJ2-1	TRBV5-1	CASSRTAGGSSYNEQFF	TGCGCCAGCAGCCGAACAGCAGGAGGGAGCTCCTACAATGAGCAGTTCTTC
TRBD1	NA	TRBJ2-3	TRBV5-1	CASSLGQAVSTDTQYF	TGCGCCAGCAGCTTAGGACAGGCGGTTTCCACAGATACGCAGTATTTT
TRBD1	NA	TRBJ1-2	TRBV6-5	CASSFTGGGYGYTF	TGTGCCAGCAGTTTCACAGGGGGCGGGTATGGCTACACCTTC
NA	few	TRBJ1-4	TRBV30	CAWSLGGRNEKLFF	TGTGCCTGGAGTCTCGGAGGGCGGAATGAAAAACTGTTTTTT
TRBD1	NA	TRBJ1-2	TRBV28	CASSSGQGGYGYTF	TGTGCCAGCAGTTCCGGGCAGGGGGGCTATGGCTACACCTTC
TRBD2	NA	TRBJ2-2	TRBV2	CASSDTPGGGTGELFF	TGTGCCAGCAGCGATACCCCGGGGGGAGGGACCGGGGAGCTGTTTTTT
NA	NA	TRBJ1-2	TRBV6-5	CASSPWRGGYGYTF	TGTGCCAGCTCACCATGGAGGGGTGGATATGGCTACACCTTC
TRBD1	NA	TRBJ1-3	TRBV6-2/TRBV6-3	CASSIGTALSGNTIYF	TGTGCCAGCAGCATCGGGACAGCCCTCTCTGGAAACACCATATATTTT
TRBD1	NA	TRBJ2-1	TRBV9	CASSAEGTGVRDEQFF	TGTGCCAGCAGCGCTGAGGGGACAGGGGTCCGGGATGAGCAGTTCTTC
TRBD2	NA	TRBJ2-3	TRBV11-2	CASSLVAAGGTTDTQYF	TGTGCCAGCAGCTTAGTAGCAGCGGGGGGGACGACAGATACGCAGTATTTT
TRBD2	NA	TRBJ2-3	TRBV27	CASSIKTGGDTQYF	TGTGCCAGCAGTATCAAGACCGGGGGGGATACGCAGTATTTT
NA	NA	TRBJ1-1	TRBV2	CASSGTNMNTEAFF	TGTGCCAGCAGTGGGACTAACATGAACACTGAAGCTTTCTTT
NA	NA	TRBJ1-5	TRBV12-5	CASGLEAGATQPQHF	TGTGCTAGTGGTTTAGAGGCAGGGGCTACGCAGCCCCAGCATTTT
TRBD2	NA	TRBJ2-5	TRBV6-2/TRBV6-3	CASSYQLAGGTQYF	TGTGCCAGCAGTTACCAACTAGCGGGGGGGACCCAGTACTTC
NA	NA	TRBJ2-3	TRBV28	CASSPGGLHTDTQYF	TGTGCCAGCAGTCCCGGGGGGCTCCACACAGATACGCAGTATTTT
NA	NA	TRBJ2-1	TRBV12-5	CASGLVLGGSSNEQFF	TGTGCTAGTGGTTTGGTGTTGGGAGGAAGTTCCAATGAGCAGTTCTTC
NA	NA	TRBJ1-6	TRBV20-1	CSASIVRSYNSPLHF	TGCAGTGCTAGTATAGTTAGATCCTATAATTCACCCCTCCACTTT
NA	once	TRBJ1-4	TRBV3-1/TRBV3-2	CASGDSHEKLFF	TGTGCCAGCGGAGACAGTCATGAAAAACTGTTTTTT
TRBD1	NA	TRBJ2-7	TRBV5-4	CASSQLGQGESYEQYF	TGTGCCAGCAGCCAACTCGGACAGGGCGAGTCCTACGAGCAGTACTTC
TRBD2	NA	TRBJ2-3	TRBV5-1	CASRPGGASDTQYF	TGCGCCAGCAGACCCGGGGGGGCATCAGATACGCAGTATTTT
NA	NA	TRBJ2-2	TRBV6-5	CASSYSFPGELFF	TGTGCCAGCAGTTATAGCTTCCCCGGGGAGCTGTTTTTT
NA	NA	TRBJ1-6	TRBV10-3	CAIRLGGTAVAPLHF	TGTGCCATTCGCCTCGGGGGGACTGCGGTGGCACCCCTCCACTTT
NA	NA	TRBJ2-7	TRBV29-1	CSVESVRLESGEQYF	TGCAGCGTTGAGTCGGTCAGACTAGAAAGTGGTGAGCAGTACTTC
NA	once	TRBJ1-3	TRBV30	CAWSAPGGVYRSGNTIYF	TGTGCCTGGAGTGCTCCTGGGGGGGTTTACAGGTCTGGAAACACCATATATTTT
NA	few	TRBJ1-2	TRBV6-5	CASTQGAGYTF	TGTGCCAGCACTCAGGGTGCTGGCTACACCTTC
NA	NA	TRBJ2-1	TRBV2	CASREATLYNEQFF	TGTGCCAGCAGAGAGGCTACCCTGTACAATGAGCAGTTCTTC
NA	few	TRBJ1-5	TRBV2	CASSLGAGIDQPQHF	TGTGCCAGCAGTCTAGGAGCAGGGATAGATCAGCCCCAGCATTTT
NA	NA	TRBJ2-5	TRBV7-9	CASSLATSQETQYF	TGTGCCAGCAGCTTAGCTACTAGCCAAGAGACCCAGTACTTC
NA	NA	TRBJ2-1	TRBV3-1/TRBV3-2	CASSQDGSQSNEQFF	TGTGCCAGCAGCCAAGATGGGAGCCAGTCCAATGAGCAGTTCTTC
NA	NA	TRBJ2-5	TRBV5-1	CASTLDTVPETQYF	TGCGCCAGCACTCTGGACACGGTCCCAGAGACCCAGTACTTC
TRBD2	NA	TRBJ2-7	TRBV5-1	CASSEREGRDEQYF	TGCGCCAGCAGCGAGCGGGAGGGTCGCGACGAGCAGTACTTC
TRBD2	NA	TRBJ2-1	TRBV18	CASSPRASGRYNEQFF	TGTGCCAGCTCACCACGGGCTAGCGGAAGATACAATGAGCAGTTCTTC
TRBD2	once	TRBJ2-1	TRBV24-1	CATSPLGAGGNEQFF	TGTGCCACCAGTCCCCTCGGGGCGGGGGGAAATGAGCAGTTCTTC
NA	few	TRBJ2-3	TRBV7-9	CASSLVSGNTDTQYF	TGTGCCAGCAGCTTGGTTAGCGGCAACACAGATACGCAGTATTTT
TRBD1	NA	TRBJ2-7	TRBV7-8	CASSLGDSLFYEQYF	TGTGCCAGCAGCTTAGGGGACAGCCTATTCTACGAGCAGTACTTC
NA	NA	TRBJ1-1	TRBV27	CASSSPGLGNTEAFF	TGTGCCAGCAGTTCCCCGGGGTTGGGGAACACTGAAGCTTTCTTT
TRBD1	NA	TRBJ1-4	TRBV9	CASSPRRAEGQRNEKLFF	TGTGCCAGCAGCCCCAGACGGGCGGAGGGACAGCGTAATGAAAAACTGTTTTTT
NA	NA	TRBJ2-1	TRBV7-8	CASSSAGGHNEQFF	TGTGCCAGCAGCTCGGCTGGAGGGCACAATGAGCAGTTCTTC
NA	NA	TRBJ1-1	TRBV5-4	CASSLEKALNTEAFF	TGTGCCAGCAGCTTGGAAAAAGCCCTGAACACTGAAGCTTTCTTT
TRBD1	NA	TRBJ1-1	TRBV28	CASSYRGWKTEAFF	TGTGCCAGCAGCTACAGGGGCTGGAAAACTGAAGCTTTCTTT
TRBD2	NA	TRBJ2-1	TRBV7-6	CASSLAPGGAGNEQFF	TGTGCCAGCAGCTTAGCCCCCGGGGGGGCGGGTAATGAGCAGTTCTTC
NA	NA	TRBJ1-2	TRBV19	CASSILGGDTTNYGYTF	TGTGCCAGTAGTATTTTAGGTGGGGACACAACTAACTATGGCTACACCTTC
NA	NA	TRBJ2-1	TRBV24-1	CATSDTSWGPNEQFF	TGTGCCACCAGTGACACTAGCTGGGGACCCAATGAGCAGTTCTTC
NA	NA	TRBJ2-7	TRBV29-1	CSVEETGSSYEQYF	TGCAGCGTTGAAGAAACAGGTAGCTCCTACGAGCAGTACTTC
TRBD1	NA	TRBJ1-6	TRBV3-1/TRBV3-2	CASSPLQGNSPLHF	TGTGCCAGCAGCCCCCTACAGGGGAATTCACCCCTCCACTTT